This is a list of T cell receptor beta chains from one sample in a study of cytomegalovirus exposure and HLA in healthy donors. Repertoires were generated with immunoSEQ multiplex PCR, while TCRdb's copy carries only in-frame clones and drops some. Of 180,000 or so clones listed, approximately 78% are singletons. The specimen was PBMCs. These receptors were taken from a woman aged 45-65 years in good health and CMV-seropositive. The conserved cysteine and the conserved F or W are not part of the CDR3 here. Each record gives: V gene, CDR3 protein.

v_call: TRBV14; cdr3_aa: ASSQTGGLEKLF
v_call: TRBV9; cdr3_aa: ASSVGPQANEKLF
v_call: TRBV7-2; cdr3_aa: ASSSTPRGSSYNEQF
v_call: TRBV11-2; cdr3_aa: ASSSGTLRDTQY
v_call: TRBV29-1; cdr3_aa: SVESGSTDTQY
v_call: TRBV27; cdr3_aa: ASGLKSGQYGYT
v_call: TRBV7-2; cdr3_aa: ASSLGTDTEAF
v_call: TRBV7-2; cdr3_aa: ASTLGSSYEQY
v_call: TRBV19; cdr3_aa: ASSIGAGQGQETQY
v_call: TRBV18; cdr3_aa: ASSPMLQGRNTEAF